The clone carrying this TCR beta chain has just a few counts. Its antigen is not identified. The CDR3 is cut off 3 residues early in the read; its end comes from the germline J gene. Generated by immunoSEQ multiplex PCR, the TCRdb table keeps only in-frame clones and is missing some. The sample offers about 5,300 clones and no singletons, the top ten holding about 15%. Germline V gene lookup returns CDR1 MNHEY and CDR2 SVGEGT. The CDR3 is 14 residues long. With 4 bases removed from V and 2 bases from J, the gap between germline ends came to 9 bases. The data stem from a study of T cell clonality in common variable immunodeficiency. General observations from the study: Common variable immunodeficiency TCR beta sequences reportedly had fewer deletions and N-nucleotide insertions.

The TCR sequence derives from a human donor with common variable immunodeficiency. The sequencing input was peripheral blood mononuclear cells. The J gene is TRBJ2-1, the V gene TRBV6-2 or TRBV6-3; TRBD1 might be the D (6 bases). The CDR3 bases that were read are TGTGCCAGCAGTTCCAGGGGAGCCTACAATGAG. Residues: CASSSRGAYNE. The whole CDR3 protein reads CASSSRGAYNEQFF.